The 19 T cell receptor beta chains presented below share a single source sample, sequenced in a study of blood T cell repertoires in COVID-19. The repertoire was sequenced with immunoSEQ multiplex PCR; TCRdb's copy has only in-frame clones and lacks some. Among 300,000 to 400,000 clones listed, approximately 90% were seen once. Material for sequencing was peripheral blood. The source is a woman between 45 and 65 years old with active or convalescent COVID-19.

V gene TRBV7-3 combines with J gene TRBJ2-1; 9 positions match TRBD2. V lost 5 bases and J lost 6; bases outside the gene matches: 11. The germline V gene encodes CDR1 SGHTA and CDR2 FQGTGA. The CDR3 loop spans 16 amino acids. CDR3 amino acids: CASSVHGTSLANEQFF. The CDR3 DNA is TGTGCCAGCAGCGTACACGGGACTAGCCTTGCCAATGAGCAGTTCTTC. Looking up the rest from reference TRBV7-3 and TRBJ2-1 gives the full variable domain: GAGVSQTPSNKVTEKGKYVELRCDPISGHTALYWYRQSLGQGPEFLIYFQGTGAADDSGLPNDRFFAVRPEGSVSTLKIQRTERGDSAVYLCASSVHGTSLANEQFFGPGTRLTVL.

The rearrangement joins TRBV28 to TRBJ1-6; D perhaps matches TRBD1 (5 bases). The CDR3 spans 16 residues. In germline, CDR1 is MDHEN, CDR2 SYDVKM. V shed 3 bases and J shed 3 bases, with 12 bases lying between them. This CDR3 is CASSLSTDSYNSPLHF. CDR3 nucleotides: TGTGCCAGCAGTTTGTCGACAGACAGCTATAATTCACCCCTCCACTTT.

V is TRBV14 and J is TRBJ2-2; TRBD1 aligns across 8 bases. Germline V gene data show CDR1 as SGHDN and CDR2 as FVKESK. The CDR3 consists of 17 residues. J was trimmed by 3 bases and V by 0 bases; bases with no gene match: 6. CDR3 nucleotides: TGTGCCAGCAGCCAAGATGGGACAGGTCCGCACACCGGGGAGCTGTTTTTT. It codes for CASSQDGTGPHTGELFF.

This chain joins TRBV6-2 or TRBV6-3 and TRBJ1-4; maybe TRBD1 (5 bases). Germline CDR1 and CDR2: MNHEY and SVGEGT. This CDR3 spans 15 amino acids. The V end lost 5 bases, the J end lost 8 bases, and 18 bases lay between the germline ends. This chain's CDR3 is CASSTPGDPLEKLFF. In DNA form, the CDR3 reads TGTGCCAGCAGTACGCCGGGGGACCCTTTAGAAAAACTGTTTTTT.

This chain connects TRBV18 to TRBJ1-1; D gene ambiguous. The CDR3 runs to 15 residues. The germline V gene has CDR1 KGHSH and CDR2 LQKENI. V lost 1 base and J 4 bases, leaving 13 bases between the germline ends. The CDR3 loop reads CASSPRGSGITEAFF. CDR3 nucleotides: TGTGCCAGCTCACCACGAGGGTCGGGAATCACTGAAGCTTTCTTT.

V usage is TRBV19 and J usage is TRBJ1-2; 10 bases map to TRBD1. J was trimmed by 2 bases and V by 3 bases; bases with no gene match: 9. The CDR3 spans 17 residues. CDR1 is LNHDA, CDR2 SQIVND, per germline (reference sequence). The CDR3, as DNA: TGTGCCAGTAGTATGCGGGGTGACAGGGGGCGGAACTATGGCTACACCTTC. It specifies CASSMRGDRGRNYGYTF.

The genes are TRBV20-1 and TRBJ2-1; 8 nucleotides match TRBD1. After removal of 3 bases from V and 6 bases from J, the junction contained 1 base not matched to a gene. This CDR3 has 12 amino acids. Germline CDR1 DFQATT, CDR2 SNEGSKA (reference sequence). DNA for the CDR3: TGCAGTGCTAGTCAGGGGGCCAATGAGCAGTTCTTC. Translating it yields CSASQGANEQFF.

The chain employs TRBV30 and TRBJ1-4, with a tentative D call TRBD1 (5 bases). Germline CDR1 GTSNPN, CDR2 SVGIG (reference sequence). Trimming left V 0 bases short and J 5 bases short, with 7 bases between. The CDR3 has 13 residues. The CDR3: CAWSVAGNEKLFF. In DNA form, the CDR3 reads TGTGCCTGGAGTGTTGCAGGGAATGAAAAACTGTTTTTT.

This chain links TRBV7-6 with TRBJ1-1, with 8 bases identical to TRBD1. The CDR3 extends over 15 amino acids. The V and J ends lost 5 bases and 8 bases, in that order; junction bases with no gene match: 13. Germline CDR1 is SGHVS and CDR2 is FNYEAQ. The CDR3 sequence: CASSRNLDQGAEAFF. The DNA of the CDR3 is TGTGCCAGCAGCCGTAATTTGGACCAGGGGGCGGAAGCTTTCTTT.

With respect to this clone: One junction end disagrees with the germline gene, perhaps due to a read error. The chain employs TRBV7-9 and TRBJ1-2; 7 bases are shared with TRBD1. Germline loops: CDR1 SEHNR, CDR2 FQNEAQ (reference sequence). This CDR3 comprises 14 residues. CDR3 sequence (DNA): TGTGCCAGGGAGAGACCCGACAGGGTGGAGCCGTTAAACTTC. Translation: CARERPDRVEPLNF.

The chain couples TRBV19 to TRBJ1-3, with D maybe TRBD1 (6 bases). Per germline, CDR1 LNHDA and CDR2 SQIVND (reference sequence). The CDR3 is 15 amino acids. Between the trimmed V and J ends, which lost 3 bases and 3 bases, there was a span of 12 bases. CDR3: CASSISTGFGNTIYF. CDR3 bases: TGTGCCAGTAGTATCTCGACAGGTTTTGGAAACACCATATATTTT.

This clone appeared a single time. The chain joins TRBV7-2 to TRBJ2-7, with a weak D call TRBD2 (5 bases). The CDR3 is 16 amino acids. The V and J ends lost 5 bases and 0 bases respectively, with 17 bases between them. From germline, CDR1 is SGHTA and CDR2 FQGNSA. The CDR3 sequence: CASSPRGNFNSYEQYF. CDR3 nucleotides: TGTGCCAGCAGCCCCCGGGGTAACTTCAACTCCTACGAGCAGTACTTC.

The DNA of the CDR3 is TGCGCCAGCAGCTTTGGAACAGGTAGGTGGTGCGAGCAGTACTTC. Translation gives CASSFGTGRWCEQYF. The chain couples TRBV5-1 to TRBJ2-7; weak D call: TRBD1 (5 bases). The CDR3 runs 15 residues. V gave up 2 bases and J gave up 6 bases, with 18 bases separating them. The germline V gene encodes CDR1 SGHRS and CDR2 YFSETQ.

CDR3 residues: CATSSNNEQFF. The CDR3 nucleotides read TGTGCCACCAGCAGCAACAATGAGCAGTTCTTC. The chain combines TRBV15 with TRBJ2-1; D is undetermined. The CDR3 consists of 11 residues. Trimming left V 3 bases short and J 5 bases short, with 2 bases between. Germline CDR1 reads LNHNV; CDR2 reads YYDKDF (reference sequence). Full variable domain (remainder filled in from reference TRBV15 and TRBJ2-1): DAMVIQNPRYQVTQFGKPVTLSCSQTLNHNVMYWYQQKSSQAPKLLFHYYDKDFNNEADTPDNFQSRRPNTSFCFLDIRSPGLGDTAMYLCATSSNNEQFFGPGTRLTVL.

V and J are TRBV29-1 and TRBJ2-2; 8 positions agree with TRBD1. The CDR3 covers 14 residues. Germline CDR1 and CDR2: SQVTM and ANQGSEA. Trimming removed 7 bases from V and 1 base from J; junction bases left unmatched: 5. This CDR3 reads CSARGTGNTGELFF. In DNA, the CDR3 is TGCAGCGCCAGAGGGACAGGGAACACCGGGGAGCTGTTTTTT.

This clone appeared once. The rearrangement links TRBV4-3 to TRBJ2-3; unclear D gene. V was pared by 1 base and J by 2 bases, with 10 bases between. The germline V gene has CDR1 LGHNA and CDR2 YSLEER. There are 15 residues in the CDR3. The CDR3 coding sequence is TGCGCCAGCAGCCAAGGTCAGGCATCCACAGATACGCAGTATTTT. Amino acids: CASSQGQASTDTQYF.

J is TRBJ1-2 and V is TRBV19; weak D call: TRBD1 (5 bases). Trimming pared 7 bases from V and 0 bases from J, leaving 9 bases between. The V gene's germline CDR1 is LNHDA and CDR2 SQIVND (reference sequence). The CDR3 has 13 amino acids. CDR3 DNA sequence: TGTGCCAGTATGTCCAGGGCTAACTATGGCTACACCTTC. This codes for CASMSRANYGYTF. The variable domain in full, with the rest retrieved from reference TRBV19 and TRBJ1-2, is DGGITQSPKYLFRKEGQNVTLSCEQNLNHDAMYWYRQDPGQGLRLIYYSQIVNDFQKGDIAEGYSVSREKKESFPLTVTSAQKNPTAFYLCASMSRANYGYTFGSGTRLTVV.

J is TRBJ2-2 and V is TRBV5-5; no clear D gene. This CDR3 region has 13 residues. V was pared by 0 bases and J by 7 bases, with 7 bases between. Germline V lookup: CDR1 SGHKS, CDR2 YYEKEE (reference sequence). This CDR3 reads CASSLERYGELFF. The CDR3, as DNA: TGTGCCAGCAGCTTGGAGAGGTACGGGGAGCTGTTTTTT. Combining the CDR3 with reference TRBV5-5 and TRBJ2-2 gives the whole variable domain DAGVTQSPTHLIKTRGQQVTLRCSPISGHKSVSWYQQVLGQGPQFIFQYYEKEERGRGNFPDRFSARQFPNYSSELNVNALLLGDSALYLCASSLERYGELFFGEGSRLTVL.

The chain has TRBV18 and TRBJ1-6; 9 bases match TRBD1. Per the germline V gene, CDR1 is KGHSH and CDR2 is LQKENI. V shed 4 bases, J shed 5 bases, and the junction held 15 bases outside the gene matches. This CDR3 comprises 19 residues. This CDR3 is CASSLDRTGVSLDNSPLHF. CDR3 nucleotide sequence: TGTGCCAGCTCACTAGATCGGACAGGGGTGTCGTTAGATAATTCACCCCTCCACTTT.